What follows is one T cell receptor beta chain and its context. This sample stems from a study of a mutant IDH1 vaccine in newly diagnosed glioma. The V gene's germline CDR1 is MDHEN and CDR2 SYDVKM. The length of the CDR3 is 18 residues. Trimming stripped 3 bases from V and 0 bases from J, with 18 bases between. Profiled with immunoSEQ multiplex PCR; TCRdb holds only in-frame clones, not every one. The sample records over 75,000 clones, 80% to 90% being singletons. The time point here: baseline, week 1 (first vaccination visit). The treatment was: pre-vaccination baseline after standard-of-care therapy.

This clonotype was sampled from a woman between 45 and 65 years old with glioma. The material was PBMCs, obtained from a glioma patient treated with radiotherapy, temozolomide or both. The J gene is TRBJ1-5, the V gene TRBV28; D is unresolved. For the CDR3, the DNA is TGTGCCAGCAGTTTTCTACCCCGGGGATCTTATAGCAATCAGCCCCAGCATTTT. This encodes CASSFLPRGSYSNQPQHF.